The 27 T cell receptor beta chains below all came from one sample that was sequenced in a study of cytomegalovirus exposure and HLA in healthy donors. PCR used 60 Vbeta primers and 13 Jbeta primers. The repertoire was sequenced with immunoSEQ multiplex PCR; TCRdb's copy has only in-frame clones and lacks some. The data show about 200,000 clones, roughly 77% seen once. Sequencing used PBMCs. These TCRs come from a male donor in good health and CMV-seropositive.

The chain is built from TRBV5-1 and TRBJ2-7, with 9 bases aligning to TRBD1. The germline V gene encodes CDR1 SGHRS and CDR2 YFSETQ. The CDR3 loop spans 14 amino acids. V was pared by 3 bases and J by 4 bases, with 5 bases of the junction left unmatched. The CDR3 is CASSSLDRGYEQYF. The CDR3 DNA reads TGCGCCAGCAGCTCGCTTGACAGGGGGTACGAGCAGTACTTC.

V gene TRBV11-2 combines with J gene TRBJ2-5; D gene ambiguous. Germline V lookup: CDR1 SGHAT, CDR2 FQNNGV. Trimming removed 5 bases at V and 8 bases at J, with 9 bases between. This CDR3 has 11 amino acids. The CDR3 DNA is TGTGCCAGCAGCCCGACGGGTACCCAGTACTTC. It codes for CASSPTGTQYF.

This sequence joins TRBV10-3 and TRBJ2-3; tentatively, D is TRBD1 (7 bases). This CDR3 spans 15 amino acids. V dropped 3 bases and J dropped 3 bases, with 13 bases sitting between them. The germline V gene has CDR1 ENHRY and CDR2 SYGVKD. CDR3 in amino acids: CAISDGSRGTDTQYF. The CDR3 DNA is TGTGCCATCAGTGACGGGAGCAGGGGGACAGATACGCAGTATTTT.

The gene calls are TRBV19 and TRBJ1-2; D is perhaps TRBD1 (6 bases). The CDR3 loop spans 17 amino acids. In germline, CDR1 is LNHDA, CDR2 SQIVND (reference sequence). Trimming took 3 bases from V and 4 from J, leaving 21 bases between them. In nucleotides, the CDR3 is TGTGCCAGTAGTATCCCCCTCAGGGGCGGAACCAGCTATGGCTACACCTTC. Translation: CASSIPLRGGTSYGYTF.

The rearrangement joins TRBV7-2 to TRBJ1-2; 7 bases align to TRBD1. Germline V gene lookup returns CDR1 SGHTA and CDR2 FQGNSA. This CDR3 comprises 13 residues. J was trimmed by 8 bases and V by 2 bases; bases with no gene match: 5. CDR3: CASSLRQGIGYTF. CDR3 DNA: TGTGCCAGCAGCTTACGACAGGGAATCGGCTACACCTTC. Drawing the rest from reference TRBV7-2 and TRBJ1-2, the complete variable domain is GAGVSQSPSNKVTEKGKDVELRCDPISGHTALYWYRQSLGQGLEFLIYFQGNSAPDKSGLPSDRFSAERTGGSVSTLTIQRTQQEDSAVYLCASSLRQGIGYTFGSGTRLTVV.

This clone showed up just a few times. The chain employs TRBV6-1 and TRBJ1-5; tentatively, D is TRBD1 (6 bases). Germline-derived CDR1 and CDR2 are MNHNS and SASEGT. The CDR3 contains 13 residues. Trimming removed 3 bases from V and 6 bases from J, with 9 bases in between. CDR3 DNA: TGTGCCAGCAGTGAGCTGACAGGTCAGCCCCAGCATTTT. It yields the protein CASSELTGQPQHF.

The chain links TRBV5-1 to TRBJ1-6; D unclear. The CDR3 is 16 residues long. V shed 5 bases and J shed 6 bases, with 18 bases lying between them. CDR1 is SGHRS and CDR2 is YFSETQ in the germline V gene. In DNA, the CDR3 is TGCGCCAGCAGAGGAATAGCTTCGGCCGTTAATTCACCCCTCCACTTT. Translating it yields CASRGIASAVNSPLHF. Together with reference TRBV5-1 and TRBJ1-6, the CDR3 gives the full variable domain: KAGVTQTPRYLIKTRGQQVTLSCSPISGHRSVSWYQQTPGQGLQFLFEYFSETQRNKGNFPGRFSGRQFSNSRSEMNVSTLELGDSALYLCASRGIASAVNSPLHFGNGTRLTVT.

This clone was seen only once. The J gene is TRBJ1-5, the V gene TRBV30; D gene unclear. Germline assignment: CDR1 GTSNPN and CDR2 SVGIG (reference sequence). CDR3 size: 13 residues. V lost 1 base and J 6 bases, leaving 10 bases between the germline ends. CDR3 loop: CAWSEEGAQPQHF. Written as DNA, the CDR3 is TGTGCCTGGAGTGAGGAGGGAGCTCAGCCCCAGCATTTT.

The V gene is TRBV7-2, the J gene TRBJ1-5; TRBD1 aligns across 7 bases. CDR3 size: 15 residues. Per germline, CDR1 SGHTA and CDR2 FQGNSA. The J segment lost 6 bases and the V segment lost 1 base, leaving 6 bases of the junction unmatched. CDR3 amino acids: CASSLGGTESQPQHF. CDR3 bases: TGTGCCAGCAGCTTAGGAGGGACAGAAAGTCAGCCCCAGCATTTT.

The V and J genes are TRBV6-5 and TRBJ1-2, with 7 bases aligning to TRBD1. This CDR3 comprises 14 residues. J lost 8 bases, V lost 5 bases, and 11 bases had no gene match. CDR1 and CDR2 (germline): MNHEY, SVGAGI. This chain's CDR3 is CASSKTGFSRGYTF. CDR3 nucleotide sequence: TGTGCCAGCAGTAAGACAGGGTTCTCCCGCGGCTACACCTTC.

This sequence joins TRBV28 and TRBJ2-1; 11 bases match TRBD2. After removal of 2 bases from V and 7 bases from J, the junction contained 4 bases not matched to a gene. The CDR3 is 15 residues long. Germline CDR1 and CDR2: MDHEN and SYDVKM. CDR3: CASSLERTSGNEQFF. CDR3 nucleotides: TGTGCCAGCAGTTTAGAGAGGACTAGCGGGAATGAGCAGTTCTTC.

A single count supports this clone. The CDR3 region is CAWSVSGGGQYF. CDR3 sequence (DNA): TGTGCCTGGAGTGTATCCGGGGGGGGGCAGTACTTC. This chain uses TRBV30 with TRBJ2-7, with 8 positions matching TRBD2. The CDR3 sequence is 12 residues long. Germline CDR1 reads GTSNPN; CDR2 reads SVGIG (reference sequence). Germline trimming cut 0 bases from V and 9 bases from J; bases unmatched to any gene: 4.

The genes are TRBV28 and TRBJ1-4; TRBD1 is a possible D gene (6 bases). Trimming left V 2 bases short and J 8 bases short, with 21 bases between. The CDR3 consists of 17 residues. Per the germline V gene, CDR1 is MDHEN and CDR2 is SYDVKM. The CDR3 DNA is TGTGCCAGCAGTTTAAGGAGCCCCGGGACATTGGGGGAAAAACTGTTTTTT. Protein sequence: CASSLRSPGTLGEKLFF.

This chain connects TRBV4-1 to TRBJ1-2; possibly TRBD1 for D (6 bases). Per germline, CDR1 MGHRA and CDR2 YSYEKL. V dropped 0 bases and J dropped 0 bases, with 11 bases sitting between them. The CDR3 has 16 amino acids. CDR3 nucleotide sequence: TGCGCCAGCAGCCAAGAGACAGGTCCGTCTAACTATGGCTACACCTTC. Encoded protein: CASSQETGPSNYGYTF.

The rearrangement links TRBV19 to TRBJ2-2, with TRBD2 matching 8 bases. The CDR3 spans 17 residues. Germline V lookup: CDR1 LNHDA, CDR2 SQIVND (reference sequence). After removal of 0 bases from V and 4 bases from J, the junction contained 7 bases not matched to a gene. CDR3 loop: CASSIDGSGAVTGELFF. The DNA of the CDR3 is TGTGCCAGTAGTATAGATGGTAGCGGGGCGGTCACCGGGGAGCTGTTTTTT.

This sequence joins TRBV28 and TRBJ2-5; D perhaps matches TRBD2 (5 bases). V was shortened by 3 bases and J by 2 bases, with 19 bases between the two germline ends. The V gene's germline CDR1 is MDHEN and CDR2 SYDVKM. The CDR3 is made up of 17 amino acids. CDR3 region: CASSFLRRPPSQETQYF. CDR3 bases: TGTGCCAGCAGTTTTTTAAGGAGGCCCCCGTCACAAGAGACCCAGTACTTC.

The chain joins TRBV19 to TRBJ1-5, with 9 bases fitting TRBD1. The length of the CDR3 is 14 residues. In germline, CDR1 is LNHDA, CDR2 SQIVND (reference sequence). V dropped 7 bases and J dropped 4; count of bases not matched to a gene: 5. The CDR3 loop reads CASKSGQGNQPQHF. The CDR3 nucleotides are TGTGCCAGTAAGTCCGGACAGGGGAATCAGCCCCAGCATTTT.

The chain joins TRBV7-3 to TRBJ2-7, with TRBD2 as a possible D gene (6 bases). The CDR3 is made up of 12 amino acids. Trimming took 3 bases from V and 7 from J, leaving 10 bases between them. Germline V gene lookup returns CDR1 SGHTA and CDR2 FQGTGA. The CDR3 DNA is TGTGCCAGCAGCTTGGCGGGGAGGGAGCAGTACTTC. It specifies CASSLAGREQYF. Combining the CDR3 with reference TRBV7-3 and TRBJ2-7 gives the whole variable domain GAGVSQTPSNKVTEKGKYVELRCDPISGHTALYWYRQSLGQGPEFLIYFQGTGAADDSGLPNDRFFAVRPEGSVSTLKIQRTERGDSAVYLCASSLAGREQYFGPGTRLTVT.

Only a few counts were recorded for this clone. This chain joins TRBV15 and TRBJ2-1; 12 bases agree with TRBD2. Per the germline V gene, CDR1 is LNHNV and CDR2 is YYDKDF (reference sequence). V dropped 0 bases and J dropped 7; count of bases not matched to a gene: 4. The CDR3 is made up of 16 amino acids. CDR3 in amino acids: CATSRDGLAGNNEQFF. DNA for the CDR3: TGTGCCACCAGCAGAGACGGACTAGCGGGAAATAATGAGCAGTTCTTC.

The chain combines TRBV7-2 with TRBJ2-4, with 8 bases lining up with TRBD2. Germline V lookup: CDR1 SGHTA, CDR2 FQGNSA. The trim removed 0 bases at V and 2 bases at J, leaving 9 bases unmatched. The CDR3 loop spans 18 amino acids. The CDR3 DNA sequence: TGTGCCAGCAGCTTAGCGACCCTAAGCGGGGGATCCAAAAACATTCAGTACTTC. The encoded protein is CASSLATLSGGSKNIQYF. The entire variable domain, with the rest obtained from reference TRBV7-2 and TRBJ2-4, is as follows: GAGVSQSPSNKVTEKGKDVELRCDPISGHTALYWYRQSLGQGLEFLIYFQGNSAPDKSGLPSDRFSAERTGGSVSTLTIQRTQQEDSAVYLCASSLATLSGGSKNIQYFGAGTRLSVL.

This clone was seen just once. The J gene is TRBJ1-2, the V gene TRBV6-5; possible D gene TRBD1, 5 bases. V shed 6 bases and J shed 1 base, with 12 bases lying between them. Germline V gene data show CDR1 as MNHEY and CDR2 as SVGAGI. The CDR3 sequence is 14 residues long. CDR3 sequence reads: CASRIDRNNYGYTF. As DNA, the CDR3 is TGTGCCAGCAGAATCGACAGAAATAACTATGGCTACACCTTC.

V usage is TRBV11-2 and J usage is TRBJ2-3, with unresolved D. Germline CDR1 SGHAT, CDR2 FQNNGV. The ends were cut back, 3 bases at V and 4 bases at J, with 8 bases in the middle. CDR3 size: 13 residues. In nucleotides, the CDR3 is TGTGCCAGCAGCTTTGCTACGGCAGATACGCAGTATTTT. Its protein product is CASSFATADTQYF. The full variable domain, with the rest looked up from reference TRBV11-2 and TRBJ2-3, is EAGVAQSPRYKIIEKRQSVAFWCNPISGHATLYWYQQILGQGPKLLIQFQNNGVVDDSQLPKDRFSAERLKGVDSTLKIQPAKLEDSAVYLCASSFATADTQYFGPGTRLTVL.

The rearrangement joins TRBV27 to TRBJ1-4; possibly TRBD1 for D (5 bases). The CDR3 has 15 residues. Germline loops: CDR1 MNHEY, CDR2 SMNVEV (reference sequence). V was pared by 2 bases and J by 4 bases, with 11 bases between. The CDR3, as DNA: TGTGCCAGCAGTTTAGACAGTCTCCTTAATGAAAAACTGTTTTTT. Translating gives CASSLDSLLNEKLFF.

This chain connects TRBV4-2 to TRBJ2-7, with D possibly matching TRBD2 (6 bases). Germline CDR1 and CDR2: LGHNA and YNFKEQ. The CDR3 loop spans 16 amino acids. Between the trimmed V and J ends, which lost 4 bases and 6 bases, there was a span of 22 bases. The CDR3 loop is CASSRDLGVLGREQYF. CDR3 sequence (DNA): TGTGCCAGCAGCCGGGACTTAGGGGTTTTGGGCCGCGAGCAGTACTTC.

The chain links TRBV6-1 to TRBJ1-1; 7 bases are shared with TRBD1. Trimming at V came to 6 bases and at J to 4 bases, leaving 5 bases not matched to a gene. CDR3 length: 13 amino acids. Germline V lookup: CDR1 MNHNS, CDR2 SASEGT. The CDR3 region is CASRVDRVTEAFF. The CDR3, as DNA: TGTGCCAGCAGGGTAGACAGGGTCACTGAAGCTTTCTTT.

The J gene is TRBJ2-5, the V gene TRBV9; 11 bases align to TRBD2. With 5 bases clipped from V and 4 bases from J, the junction kept 7 bases outside the gene matches. The CDR3 has 15 residues. CDR1 and CDR2 from the germline V gene are SGDLS and YYNGEE. CDR3 in DNA: TGTGCCAGCAGTCTAGCGGGAGGTCAGGGAGAGACCCAGTACTTC. Amino acid sequence: CASSLAGGQGETQYF.

V and J are TRBV10-3 and TRBJ1-4, with TRBD1 matching over 11 bases. J was trimmed by 0 bases and V by 3 bases; bases with no gene match: 12. CDR1 ENHRY and CDR2 SYGVKD come from the germline V gene. The CDR3 has 20 amino acids. The DNA of the CDR3 is TGTGCCATCAGTGACGGGACAGGGGGTACCTCGAGCGCAACTAATGAAAAACTGTTTTTT. Its translation is CAISDGTGGTSSATNEKLFF.